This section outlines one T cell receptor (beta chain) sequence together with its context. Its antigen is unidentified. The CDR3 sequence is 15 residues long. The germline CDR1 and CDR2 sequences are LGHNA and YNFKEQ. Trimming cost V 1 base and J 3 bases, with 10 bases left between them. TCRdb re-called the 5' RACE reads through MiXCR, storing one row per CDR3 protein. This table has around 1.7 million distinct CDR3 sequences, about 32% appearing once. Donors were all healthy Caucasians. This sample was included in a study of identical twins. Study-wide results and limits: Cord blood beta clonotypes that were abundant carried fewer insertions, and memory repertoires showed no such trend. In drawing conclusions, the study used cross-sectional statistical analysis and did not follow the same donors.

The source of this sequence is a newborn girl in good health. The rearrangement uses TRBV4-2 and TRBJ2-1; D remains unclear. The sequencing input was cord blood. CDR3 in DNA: TGTGCCAGCAGCCAAGGCAGCAATGTCTACAATGAGCAGTTCTTC. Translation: CASSQGSNVYNEQFF.